This T cell receptor (beta chain) came from a study of CD8+CD57+ T cells in acquired aplastic anemia. Looking at the study overall: DNA per sorted CD4+ or CD8+ sample ranged about 0.19 to 30 ug, averaging roughly 3.2 ug.

This clonotype is a singleton in its sample. The antigen remains undetermined. Findings of the study overall: Researchers report that approximately 28 CD8+ CDR3 sequences appeared in both patients and controls. Patient and control CD8+ Simpson's diversity was not significantly different.

The TCR beta profiling, which covered VDJ combination and CDR3 sequence, was carried out using genomic DNA as the template. MiXCR, applied by TCRdb to the reads, yields one record per CDR3 protein. This sample carries about 190,000 distinct CDR3 sequences, about half of them seen once, and the ten largest clones take roughly 15%. CDR3 length: 13 amino acids. From germline, CDR1 is SEHNR and CDR2 FQNEAQ (reference sequence). Unmatched junction bases numbered 1, after V lost 4 bases and J lost 4 bases. This TCR came from a human donor in good health, serving as a control. Sample: sorted CD4+, CD8+, or CD8+CD57+ T cells (not recorded which) from PBMCs. The V gene is TRBV7-9, the J gene TRBJ2-5, with 9 bases that match TRBD1. Here the CDR3 DNA reads TGTGCCAGCAGCTGGGGACAGGGAGAGACCCAGTACTTC. Encoded protein: CASSWGQGETQYF.